The 3 T cell receptor beta chains below were found in one sample sequenced in a study of T cell changes during pregnancy in multiple sclerosis. Assay used: immunoSEQ multiplex PCR; TCRdb lists only in-frame clones, some missing. The table records under 45,000 clones, nearly 90% of them present only once. The specimen comprised CD8+ T cells from peripheral blood mononuclear cells, sampled in the first trimester of pregnancy. The receptors were gathered from a female donor with multiple sclerosis, enrolled in a pregnancy study.

This clone turned up a few times. The V and J genes are TRBV6-4 and TRBJ2-3; 8 bases are a match to TRBD1. CDR1 and CDR2 from the germline V gene are MRHNA and SNTAGT. The CDR3 has 15 amino acids. The V segment lost 0 bases and the J segment 4 bases; nucleotides outside the gene matches: 3. The CDR3 DNA is TGTGCCAGCAGTGACTCGCCAGGGGGCGCAGATACGCAGTATTTT. Translating it yields CASSDSPGGADTQYF.

CDR3 amino acids: CASSSKGQRDVVAKNIQYF. The CDR3 DNA follows: TGTGCCAGCAGCTCGAAGGGCCAGCGGGATGTCGTAGCCAAAAACATTCAGTACTTC. This chain joins TRBV5-4 and TRBJ2-4; TRBD2 aligns across 7 bases. Germline CDR1 reads SGHNT; CDR2 reads YYREEE (reference sequence). V lost 3 bases to trimming and J lost 0 bases; unmatched junction nucleotides: 15. The length of the CDR3 is 19 residues.

The chain has TRBV7-9 and TRBJ2-3, with 8 bases matching TRBD2. The CDR3 loop spans 13 amino acids. J was trimmed by 3 bases and V by 6 bases; bases with no gene match: 2. CDR1 SEHNR and CDR2 FQNEAQ come from the germline V gene (reference sequence). CDR3 DNA: TGTGCCAGCAGGGCTAGCGGGACAGATACGCAGTATTTT. Its translation is CASRASGTDTQYF.